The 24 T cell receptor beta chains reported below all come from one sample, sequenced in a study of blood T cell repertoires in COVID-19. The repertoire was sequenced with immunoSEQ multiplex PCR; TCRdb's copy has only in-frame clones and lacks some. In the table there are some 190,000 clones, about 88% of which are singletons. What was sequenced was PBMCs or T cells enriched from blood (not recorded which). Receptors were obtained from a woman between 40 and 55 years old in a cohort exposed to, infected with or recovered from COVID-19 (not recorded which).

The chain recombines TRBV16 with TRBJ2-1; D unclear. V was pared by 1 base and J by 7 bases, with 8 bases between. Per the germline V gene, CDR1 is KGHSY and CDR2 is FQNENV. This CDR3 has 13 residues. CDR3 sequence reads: CASSQFRKNEQFF. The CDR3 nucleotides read TGTGCCAGCAGCCAATTTAGAAAGAATGAGCAGTTCTTC.

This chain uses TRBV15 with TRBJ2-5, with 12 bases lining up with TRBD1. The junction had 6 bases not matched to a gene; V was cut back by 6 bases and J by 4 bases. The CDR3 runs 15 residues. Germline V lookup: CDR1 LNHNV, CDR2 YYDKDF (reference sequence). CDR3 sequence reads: CATSRGQGAGETQYF. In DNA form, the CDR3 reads TGTGCCACCAGTAGGGGACAGGGGGCCGGAGAGACCCAGTACTTC.

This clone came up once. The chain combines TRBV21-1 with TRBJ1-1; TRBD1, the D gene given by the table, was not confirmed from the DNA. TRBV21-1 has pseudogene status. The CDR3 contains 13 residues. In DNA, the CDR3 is TGTGCCAGCACCCAAGGGGTATTGACTGAAGCTTTCTTT. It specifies CASTQGVLTEAFF.

This chain's CDR3 is CASCPASGGARGETQYF. The CDR3 nucleotides are TGTGCCAGCTGCCCGGCTAGCGGGGGGGCCAGGGGAGAGACCCAGTACTTC. V gene TRBV2 combines with J gene TRBJ2-5; TRBD2 matches 12 bases. Germline lookup yields CDR1 SNHLY and CDR2 FYNNEI. This CDR3 region has 17 residues. The V segment lost 8 bases and the J segment 4 bases; nucleotides outside the gene matches: 14.

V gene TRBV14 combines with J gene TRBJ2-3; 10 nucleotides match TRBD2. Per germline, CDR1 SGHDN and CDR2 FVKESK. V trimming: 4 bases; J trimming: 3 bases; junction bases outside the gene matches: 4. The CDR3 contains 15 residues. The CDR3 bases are TGTGCCAGCAGCCGGAGCGGGAGGGCTACAGATACGCAGTATTTT. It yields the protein CASSRSGRATDTQYF.

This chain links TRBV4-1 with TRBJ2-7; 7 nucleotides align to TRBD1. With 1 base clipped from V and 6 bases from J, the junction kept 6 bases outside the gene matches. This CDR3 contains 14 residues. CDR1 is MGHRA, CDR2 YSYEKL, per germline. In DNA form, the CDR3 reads TGCGCCAGCAGCCAAGCCGAGGGGGCGGGCGAGCAGTACTTC. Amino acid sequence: CASSQAEGAGEQYF.

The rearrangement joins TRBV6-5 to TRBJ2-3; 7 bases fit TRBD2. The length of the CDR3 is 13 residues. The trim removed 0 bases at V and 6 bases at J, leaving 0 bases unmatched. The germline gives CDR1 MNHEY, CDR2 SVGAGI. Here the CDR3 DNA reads TGTGCCAGCAGTTACTCCGGGGGGGATACGCAGTATTTT. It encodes CASSYSGGDTQYF.

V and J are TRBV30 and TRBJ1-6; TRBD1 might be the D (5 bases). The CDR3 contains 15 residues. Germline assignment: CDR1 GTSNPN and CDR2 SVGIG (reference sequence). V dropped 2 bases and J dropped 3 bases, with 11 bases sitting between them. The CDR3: CAWSHGQIYNSPLHF. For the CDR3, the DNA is TGTGCCTGGAGTCATGGACAAATCTATAATTCACCCCTCCACTTT.

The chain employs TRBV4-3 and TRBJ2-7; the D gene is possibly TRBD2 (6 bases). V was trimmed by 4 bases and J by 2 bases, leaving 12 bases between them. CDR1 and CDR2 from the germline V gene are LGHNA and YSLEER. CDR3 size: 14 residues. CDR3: CASSRRGGTYEQYF. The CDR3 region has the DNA TGCGCCAGCAGCCGTCGTGGGGGGACCTACGAGCAGTACTTC.

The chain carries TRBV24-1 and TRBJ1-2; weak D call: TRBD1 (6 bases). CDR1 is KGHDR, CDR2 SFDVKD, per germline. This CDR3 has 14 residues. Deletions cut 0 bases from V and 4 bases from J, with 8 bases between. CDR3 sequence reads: CATSDLTTGYGYTF. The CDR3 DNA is TGTGCCACCAGTGATTTGACGACAGGCTATGGCTACACCTTC.

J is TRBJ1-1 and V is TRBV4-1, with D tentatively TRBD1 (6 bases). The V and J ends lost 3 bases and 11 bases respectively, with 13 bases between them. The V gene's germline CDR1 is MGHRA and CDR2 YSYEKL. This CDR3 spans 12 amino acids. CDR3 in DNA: TGCGCCAGCAGCCACAAAACAGGGCAGGCTTTCTTT. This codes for CASSHKTGQAFF.

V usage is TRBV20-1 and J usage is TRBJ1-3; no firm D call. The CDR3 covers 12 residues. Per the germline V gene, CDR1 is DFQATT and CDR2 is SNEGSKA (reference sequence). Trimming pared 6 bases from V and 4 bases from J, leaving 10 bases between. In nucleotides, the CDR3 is TGCAGTGCCAGTGTCGGGGGAAACACCATATATTTT. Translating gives CSASVGGNTIYF.

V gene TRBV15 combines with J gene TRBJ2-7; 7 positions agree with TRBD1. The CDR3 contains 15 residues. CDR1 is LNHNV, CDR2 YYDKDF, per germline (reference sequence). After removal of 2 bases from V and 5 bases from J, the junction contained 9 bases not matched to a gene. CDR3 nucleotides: TGTGCCACCAGCAGACTCTCGACAGGGATCGACGAGCAGTACTTC. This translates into CATSRLSTGIDEQYF.

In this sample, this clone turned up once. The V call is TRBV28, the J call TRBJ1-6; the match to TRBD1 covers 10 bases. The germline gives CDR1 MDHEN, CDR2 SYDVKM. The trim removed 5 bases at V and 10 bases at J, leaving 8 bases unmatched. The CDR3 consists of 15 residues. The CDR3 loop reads CASSDRGRGGSPLHF. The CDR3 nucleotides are TGTGCCAGCAGTGACAGGGGGCGAGGTGGATCACCCCTCCACTTT. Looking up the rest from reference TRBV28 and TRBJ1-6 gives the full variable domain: DVKVTQSSRYLVKRTGEKVFLECVQDMDHENMFWYRQDPGLGLRLIYFSYDVKMKEKGDIPEGYSVSREKKERFSLILESASTNQTSMYLCASSDRGRGGSPLHFGNGTRLTVT.

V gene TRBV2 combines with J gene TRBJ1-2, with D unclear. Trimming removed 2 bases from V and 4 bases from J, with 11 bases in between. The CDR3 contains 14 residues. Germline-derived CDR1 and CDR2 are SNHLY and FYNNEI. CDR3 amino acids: CASSEPQAGYGYTF. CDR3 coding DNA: TGTGCCAGCAGTGAACCCCAAGCCGGCTATGGCTACACCTTC. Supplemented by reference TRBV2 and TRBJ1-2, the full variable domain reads EPEVTQTPSHQVTQMGQEVILRCVPISNHLYFYWYRQILGQKVEFLVSFYNNEISEKSEIFDDQFSVERPDGSNFTLKIRSTKLEDSAMYFCASSEPQAGYGYTFGSGTRLTVV.

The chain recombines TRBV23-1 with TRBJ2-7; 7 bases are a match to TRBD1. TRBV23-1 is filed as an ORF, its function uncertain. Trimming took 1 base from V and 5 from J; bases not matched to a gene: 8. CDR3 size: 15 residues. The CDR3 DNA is TGCGCCAGCAGTCAATGGGCAGGGGGAATTGACGAGCAGTACTTC. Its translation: CASSQWAGGIDEQYF.

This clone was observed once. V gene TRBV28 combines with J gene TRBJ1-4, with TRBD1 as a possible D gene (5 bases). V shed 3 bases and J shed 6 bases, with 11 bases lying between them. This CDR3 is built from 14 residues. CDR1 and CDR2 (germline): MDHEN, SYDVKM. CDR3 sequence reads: CASSLVQGHEKLFF. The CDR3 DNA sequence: TGTGCCAGCAGTTTGGTCCAGGGCCATGAAAAACTGTTTTTT.

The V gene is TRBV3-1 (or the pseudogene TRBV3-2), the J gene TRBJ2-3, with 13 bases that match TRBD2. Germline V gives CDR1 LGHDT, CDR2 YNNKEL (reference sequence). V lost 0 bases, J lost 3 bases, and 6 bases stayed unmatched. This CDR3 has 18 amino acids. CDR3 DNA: TGTGCCAGCAGCCAAGAGGGGCCGGGACTAGCGGGAACAGATACGCAGTATTTT. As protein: CASSQEGPGLAGTDTQYF.

The CDR3 sequence: CATSPRNRGQTFF. CDR3 sequence (DNA): TGTGCCACCAGCCCCAGAAACAGGGGGCAAACTTTCTTT. V and J are TRBV15 and TRBJ1-1; 9 bases match TRBD1. Germline V gene sequence: CDR1 LNHNV, CDR2 YYDKDF (reference sequence). The CDR3 is made up of 13 amino acids. V was pared by 5 bases and J by 12 bases, with 10 bases of the junction left unmatched.

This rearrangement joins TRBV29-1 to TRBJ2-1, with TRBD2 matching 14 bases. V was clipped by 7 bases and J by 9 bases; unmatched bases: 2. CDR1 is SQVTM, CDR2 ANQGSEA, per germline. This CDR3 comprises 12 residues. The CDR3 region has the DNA TGCAGCGGGGGACTAGCGGGAGTTGAGCAGTTCTTC. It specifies CSGGLAGVEQFF.

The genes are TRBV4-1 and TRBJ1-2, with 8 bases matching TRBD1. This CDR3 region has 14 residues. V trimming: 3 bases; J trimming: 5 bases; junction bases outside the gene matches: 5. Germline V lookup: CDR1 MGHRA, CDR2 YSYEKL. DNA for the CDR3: TGCGCCAGCAGCCAGGACAGGGAAGGGTATGGCTACACCTTC. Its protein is CASSQDREGYGYTF.

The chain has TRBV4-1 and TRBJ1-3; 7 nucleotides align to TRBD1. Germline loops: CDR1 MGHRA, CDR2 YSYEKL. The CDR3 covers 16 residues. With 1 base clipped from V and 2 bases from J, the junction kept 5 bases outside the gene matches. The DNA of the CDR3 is TGCGCCAGCAGCCAAGTCCATGGGACAGCTGGAAACACCATATATTTT. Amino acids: CASSQVHGTAGNTIYF.

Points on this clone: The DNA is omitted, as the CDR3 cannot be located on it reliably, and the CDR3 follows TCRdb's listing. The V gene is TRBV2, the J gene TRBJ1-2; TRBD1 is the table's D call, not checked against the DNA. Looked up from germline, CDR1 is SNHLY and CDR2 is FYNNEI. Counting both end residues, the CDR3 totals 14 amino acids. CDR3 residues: CASILDRGNYGYTF.

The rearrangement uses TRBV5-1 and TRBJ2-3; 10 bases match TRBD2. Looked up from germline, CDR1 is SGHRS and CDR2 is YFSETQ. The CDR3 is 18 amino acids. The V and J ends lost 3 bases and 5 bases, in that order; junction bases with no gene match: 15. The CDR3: CASSSPPDLAGARDTQYF. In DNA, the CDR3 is TGCGCCAGCAGCTCGCCTCCGGACCTAGCGGGGGCCCGAGATACGCAGTATTTT.